These 5 T cell receptor beta chains were all obtained from the same sample, sequenced in a study of cytomegalovirus exposure and HLA in healthy donors. PCR involved 60 Vbeta and 13 Jbeta primers. The method was immunoSEQ multiplex PCR; TCRdb's version includes in-frame clones alone and lacks a portion of them. Here the sample spans some 120,000 clones, over 60% being singletons. Source material: PBMCs. These TCRs come from a human donor in good health.

The rearrangement joins TRBV14 to TRBJ2-7; 7 nucleotides match TRBD2. V was pared by 0 bases and J by 1 base, with 6 bases of the junction left unmatched. Germline-derived CDR1 and CDR2 are SGHDN and FVKESK. The CDR3 is made up of 16 amino acids. The CDR3 bases are TGTGCCAGCAGCCAAGATGGCCCTAGCGGATCCTACGAGCAGTACTTC. Its protein product is CASSQDGPSGSYEQYF. The whole variable domain, remainder taken from reference TRBV14 and TRBJ2-7, is EAGVTQFPSHSVIEKGQTVTLRCDPISGHDNLYWYRRVMGKEIKFLLHFVKESKQDESGMPNNRFLAERTGGTYSTLKVQPAELEDSGVYFCASSQDGPSGSYEQYFGPGTRLTVT.

This clone has just one count. The rearrangement joins TRBV5-1 to TRBJ1-3; D is undetermined. The germline CDR1 and CDR2 sequences are SGHRS and YFSETQ. The length of the CDR3 is 14 residues. V lost 0 bases and J 4 bases, leaving 8 bases between the germline ends. The CDR3 DNA reads TGCGCCAGCAGCTTGGAGTCACTCGGAAACACCATATATTTT. This encodes CASSLESLGNTIYF.

This chain joins TRBV28 and TRBJ1-4; 8 bases are shared with TRBD1. There are 14 residues in the CDR3. After removal of 1 base from V and 11 bases from J, the junction contained 6 bases not matched to a gene. Per germline, CDR1 MDHEN and CDR2 SYDVKM. The CDR3 nucleotides are TGTGCCAGCAGTTTATCGGACAGGGCTAGGAAACTGTTTTTT. It translates to CASSLSDRARKLFF.

This clone was picked up one time. The genes are TRBV6-4 and TRBJ2-7; no clear D gene. Germline CDR1 and CDR2: MRHNA and SNTAGT. The CDR3 is 12 amino acids. V dropped 3 bases and J dropped 0 bases, with 3 bases sitting between them. The CDR3 nucleotides are TGTGCCAGCAGTGAGAGCTCCTACGAGCAGTACTTC. Its protein product is CASSESSYEQYF.

There are a few counts of this clone. V and J are TRBV2 and TRBJ2-2; TRBD1 aligns across 7 bases. Germline CDR1 and CDR2: SNHLY and FYNNEI. The CDR3 runs to 14 residues. The V segment lost 7 bases and the J segment 6 bases; nucleotides outside the gene matches: 8. Here the CDR3 reads CASTLTGTSGELFF. The CDR3 coding sequence is TGTGCCAGCACTTTGACAGGGACATCCGGGGAGCTGTTTTTT.